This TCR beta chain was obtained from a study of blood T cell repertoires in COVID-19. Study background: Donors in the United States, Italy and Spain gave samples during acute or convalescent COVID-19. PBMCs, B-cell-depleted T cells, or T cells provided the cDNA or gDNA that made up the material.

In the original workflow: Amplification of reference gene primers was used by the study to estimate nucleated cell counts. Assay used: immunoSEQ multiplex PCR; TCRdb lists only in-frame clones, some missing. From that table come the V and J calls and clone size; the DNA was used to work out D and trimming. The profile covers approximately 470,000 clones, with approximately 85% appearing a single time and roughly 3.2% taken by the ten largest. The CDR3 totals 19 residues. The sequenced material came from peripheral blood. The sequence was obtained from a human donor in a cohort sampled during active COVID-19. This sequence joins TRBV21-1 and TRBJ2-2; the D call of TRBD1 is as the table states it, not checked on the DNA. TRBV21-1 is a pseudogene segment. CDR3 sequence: CASSPHEVGDRSNTGELFF. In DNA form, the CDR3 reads TGTGCCAGCAGCCCCCACGAGGTGGGGGACAGATCGAACACCGGGGAGCTGTTTTTT.